This is a list of T cell receptor beta chains from one sample in a study of cytomegalovirus exposure and HLA in healthy donors. Repertoires were generated with immunoSEQ multiplex PCR, while TCRdb's copy carries only in-frame clones and drops some. The data contain about 57,000 clones, 70% to 75% of them singletons. Sequences were obtained from PBMCs. These receptors came from a man aged 25-40 years in good health and CMV-seropositive. The CDR3 runs from the conserved cysteine through the conserved F or W. The order of the fields is CDR3 length, V gene, clone size, D gene, J gene, CDR3 DNA, CDR3 protein. D genes are given only for firm matches. The size of a clone is reported for some rows only, either as once, few or many, or as a class for expanded clones.

18,TRBV4-3,few,NA,TRBJ1-4,TGCGCCAGCAGCCAAGATCCATCAGGGGCGGTAGGCGTGGAAAAACTGTTTTTT,CASSQDPSGAVGVEKLFF
13,TRBV6-6,few,NA,TRBJ1-1,TGTGCCAGCAGGGGCAGAACGAACACTGAAGCTTTCTTT,CASRGRTNTEAFF
12,TRBV19,once,NA,TRBJ1-6,TGTGCCAGTAGTATCCAAAATTCACCCCTCCACTTT,CASSIQNSPLHF
14,TRBV5-6,NA,TRBD1,TRBJ1-2,TGTGCCAGCAGCTTGTGGTTACAGGGGGGAACCCTTGCCTTC,CASSLWLQGGTLAF
14,TRBV6-5,few,TRBD1,TRBJ2-7,TGTGCCAGCAGTGAAGGGACAGGGGGCTACGAGCAGTACTTC,CASSEGTGGYEQYF
13,TRBV7-2,NA,NA,TRBJ2-5,TGTGCCAGCAACAAGGGACTCCAAGAGACCCAGTACTTC,CASNKGLQETQYF
14,TRBV11-2,NA,TRBD2,TRBJ2-3,TGTGCCAGCAGTTCCGGGACTAGGGGAGGTACGCAGTATTTT,CASSSGTRGGTQYF
13,TRBV5-6,NA,NA,TRBJ2-1,TGTGCCAGCACCCAAACACCTTCGGGTAAGCAGTTCTTC,CASTQTPSGKQFF
15,TRBV5-6,NA,TRBD1,TRBJ2-3,TGTGCCAGCAGCTTGTGGAGGGACAGGACAAATACGCAGTATTTT,CASSLWRDRTNTQYF
18,TRBV4-1,few,TRBD1,TRBJ1-1,TGCGCCAGCAGCCAAGAATCTGGCAGGGGGCTTAAGGACACTGAAGCTTTCTTT,CASSQESGRGLKDTEAFF
15,TRBV10-3,NA,TRBD1,TRBJ1-6,TGTGCCATTTCATCCGGGACAGGGGATTATTCACCCCTCCACTTT,CAISSGTGDYSPLHF
15,TRBV29-1,NA,TRBD1,TRBJ2-7,TGCAGCGTTGCCCGGCCCAGGACAGGGGAGGACGAGCAGTACTTC,CSVARPRTGEDEQYF
16,TRBV4-3,few,TRBD2,TRBJ2-7,TGCGCCAGCAGCCAAGATAGTCTAGCGGCCTCCTACGAGCAGTACTTC,CASSQDSLAASYEQYF
10,TRBV30,NA,NA,TRBJ1-4,TGTGCCTGGAGTACTGGAAAACTGTTTTTT,CAWSTGKLFF
15,TRBV7-2,NA,NA,TRBJ1-5,TGTGCCAGCAGCTGGCAGGGCGTCGCCAATCAGCCCCAGCATTTT,CASSWQGVANQPQHF
12,TRBV2,NA,TRBD1,TRBJ2-1,TGTGCCAGCAGTCAGAGGGGGCGTGAGCAGTTCTTC,CASSQRGREQFF
15,TRBV12-5,NA,TRBD2,TRBJ2-3,TGTGCTAGTGCCCTAGCGGGGGGGCCGGCGAATACGCAGTATTTT,CASALAGGPANTQYF
16,TRBV5-1,few,NA,TRBJ1-4,TGCGCCAGCAGCCTTAAGCAGGGCCCGATGGCTGGGGAACTGTTTTTT,CASSLKQGPMAGELFF
11,TRBV7-9,NA,TRBD1,TRBJ2-7,TGTGCCAGCAGCTGGGACAGGGAGCAGTACTTC,CASSWDREQYF
13,TRBV6-6,NA,NA,TRBJ1-1,TGTGCCAGCAGTTACGCGGCGAACACTGAAGCTTTCTTT,CASSYAANTEAFF
16,TRBV7-9,NA,NA,TRBJ1-1,TGTGCCAGCAGCTTTGGTGGGGGCCGGGGTGTCACTGAAGCTTTCTTT,CASSFGGGRGVTEAFF
13,TRBV28,NA,NA,TRBJ1-2,TGTGCCAGCAGGAGGACAGCGGACTATGGCTACACCTTC,CASRRTADYGYTF
12,TRBV5-1,NA,NA,TRBJ1-2,TGCGCCAGCAGCCTAGAAGAGAGTGGCTACACCTTC,CASSLEESGYTF
14,TRBV7-2,NA,TRBD1,TRBJ2-7,TGTGCCAGCAGCGGACAGGGTTCCTCCTACGAGCAGTACTTC,CASSGQGSSYEQYF
16,TRBV6-5,few,TRBD2,TRBJ2-7,TGTGCCAGCAGTTACTCGGGACTAGCGGGCTCCTACGAGCAGTACTTC,CASSYSGLAGSYEQYF
12,TRBV7-3,once,NA,TRBJ2-2,TGTGCCAGCAGCTTAGAGACCGGGGAGCTGTTTTTT,CASSLETGELFF
14,TRBV9,NA,NA,TRBJ2-3,TGTGCCAGCAGCGTAGAGGGGGGGCGAGTTACGCAGTATTTT,CASSVEGGRVTQYF
14,TRBV29-1,once,TRBD2,TRBJ2-7,TGCAGCGTGGAACGCACTAGCGGGGGCTACGAGCAGTACTTC,CSVERTSGGYEQYF
15,TRBV6-1,NA,NA,TRBJ2-3,TGTGCCAGCCTACAAGGACAGCTACTCTCAGATACGCAGTATTTT,CASLQGQLLSDTQYF
13,TRBV27,NA,TRBD1,TRBJ1-2,TGTGCCAGCAGGACCACAGGGGGCTATGGCTACACCTTC,CASRTTGGYGYTF
14,TRBV11-3,once,NA,TRBJ2-2,TGTGCCAGCAGCTTAAGGACGGGGACCGGGGAGCTGTTTTTT,CASSLRTGTGELFF
12,TRBV4-2,NA,NA,TRBJ2-5,TGTGCCAGCAGCCCCCAGGGAAAGACCCAGTACTTC,CASSPQGKTQYF
16,TRBV7-2,NA,TRBD2,TRBJ2-5,TGTGCCAGCAGGCCGACTAGCGGGGGGACCAGGGAGACCCAGTACTTC,CASRPTSGGTRETQYF
17,TRBV7-8,NA,TRBD1,TRBJ1-2,TGTGCCAGCAGCCCTGGGACAGGGCAGGGGTTGGGGTATGGCTACACCTTC,CASSPGTGQGLGYGYTF
15,TRBV5-1,NA,TRBD1,TRBJ2-7,TGCGCCAGCAGCGTTGGGACAGCCCGCGCATACGAGCAGTACTTC,CASSVGTARAYEQYF
14,TRBV25-1,NA,TRBD1,TRBJ2-7,TGTGCCAGCTCCTTGGGGACAGGGGCCTACGAGCAGTACTTC,CASSLGTGAYEQYF
16,TRBV27,NA,TRBD2,TRBJ2-1,TGTGCCAGCATGCGGCGGGGGGGTATATCTTACAATGAGCAGTTCTTC,CASMRRGGISYNEQFF
16,TRBV6-5,few,NA,TRBJ1-2,TGTGCCAGCAGTTTACGTCTAGGGGAATTGGGCTATGGCTACACCTTC,CASSLRLGELGYGYTF
13,TRBV5-8,NA,NA,TRBJ1-2,TGTGCCAGCAGCTCCCGGGAAGGGTATGGCTACACCTTC,CASSSREGYGYTF
14,TRBV5-1,NA,NA,TRBJ1-2,TGCGCCAGCAGCTTGGATAGGACAGTCTATGGCTACACCTTC,CASSLDRTVYGYTF
14,TRBV4-3,NA,NA,TRBJ2-5,TGCGCCAGCAGCCCGAGCGGCTGGGGAGAGACCCAGTACTTC,CASSPSGWGETQYF
12,TRBV28,few,NA,TRBJ1-4,TGTGCCAGCTCAACCCGGGGTGAAAAACTGTTTTTT,CASSTRGEKLFF
11,TRBV5-4,NA,NA,TRBJ2-5,TGTGCCAGCAGCTGGGAGGAGACCCAGTACTTC,CASSWEETQYF
18,TRBV4-2,few,NA,TRBJ2-6,TGTGCCAGCAGCCAAGGGATGGTTTTGTTGCGGGGGGCCAACGTCCTGACTTTC,CASSQGMVLLRGANVLTF